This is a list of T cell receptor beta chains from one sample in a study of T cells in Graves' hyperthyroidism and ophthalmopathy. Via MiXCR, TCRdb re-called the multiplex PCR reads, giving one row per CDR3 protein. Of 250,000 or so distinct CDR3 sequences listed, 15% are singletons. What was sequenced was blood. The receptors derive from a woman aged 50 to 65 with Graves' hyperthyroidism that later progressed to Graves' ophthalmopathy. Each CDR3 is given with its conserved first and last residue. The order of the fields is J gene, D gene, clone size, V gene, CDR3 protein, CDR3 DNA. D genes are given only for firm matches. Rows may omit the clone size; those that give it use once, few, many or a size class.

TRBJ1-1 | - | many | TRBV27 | CASSSRWVLNTEAFF | TGTGCCAGCAGTTCCCGTTGGGTCTTGAACACTGAAGCTTTCTTT
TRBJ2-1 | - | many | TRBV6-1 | CASSEEGSGSYNEQFF | TGTGCCAGCAGTGAAGAGGGGTCGGGTTCCTACAATGAGCAGTTCTTC
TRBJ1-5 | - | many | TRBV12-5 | CASGLEGETQPQHF | TGTGCTAGTGGTTTGGAGGGGGAAACTCAGCCCCAGCATTTT
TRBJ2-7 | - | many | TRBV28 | CASSLLAEDYEQHF | TGTGCCAGCAGTTTACTCGCGGAAGACTACGAGCAGCACTTC
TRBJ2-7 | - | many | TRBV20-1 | CSARGGRVYEQYF | TGCAGTGCTAGGGGTGGCAGGGTCTACGAGCAGTACTTC
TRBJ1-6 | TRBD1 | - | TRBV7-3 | CASSLEQGAGSPLHF | TGTGCCAGCAGCTTAGAACAGGGGGCGGGTTCACCCCTCCACTTT
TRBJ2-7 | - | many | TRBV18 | CASSSGAYEQYF | TGTGCCAGCTCATCCGGGGCCTACGAGCAGTACTTC
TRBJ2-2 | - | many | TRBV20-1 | CSARPQEGSAGELFF | TGCAGTGCTAGACCCCAGGAGGGAAGCGCCGGGGAGCTGTTTTTT
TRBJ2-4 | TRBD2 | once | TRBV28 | CASSVKGLAGGYKNIQYF | TGTGCCAGCAGTGTTAAGGGACTAGCGGGAGGGTACAAAAACATTCAGTACTTC
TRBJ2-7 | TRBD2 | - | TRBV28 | CASSWGTSGMLEQYF | TGTGCCAGCAGTTGGGGGACTAGCGGGATGCTAGAGCAGTACTTC
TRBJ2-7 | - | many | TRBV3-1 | CASSPGRGEQYF | TGTGCCAGCAGTCCTGGACGGGGCGAGCAGTACTTC
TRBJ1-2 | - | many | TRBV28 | CASSLSGGYTF | TGTGCCAGCAGTTTATCGGGTGGCTACACCTTC
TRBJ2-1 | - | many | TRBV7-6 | CASRRESNEQFF | TGTGCCAGCAGACGCGAAAGCAATGAGCAGTTCTTC
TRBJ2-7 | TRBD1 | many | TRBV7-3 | CASSETGGKSEQYF | TGTGCCAGCAGCGAGACAGGGGGAAAAAGCGAGCAGTACTTC
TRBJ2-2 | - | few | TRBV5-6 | CASTPGDTGELFF | TGTGCCAGCACCCCGGGGGACACCGGGGAGCTGTTTTTT
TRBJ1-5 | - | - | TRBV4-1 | CASSPGDNSNQPQHF | TGCGCCAGCAGCCCGGGGGATAATAGCAATCAGCCCCAGCATTTT
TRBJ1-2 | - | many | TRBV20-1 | CSARKLKLRVEVYGYTF | TGCAGTGCTAGAAAGCTTAAGCTCAGGGTCGAGGTCTATGGCTACACCTTC
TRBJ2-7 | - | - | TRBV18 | CASSPPNTGEDEQYF | TGTGCCAGCTCACCACCCAACACCGGGGAGGACGAGCAGTACTTC
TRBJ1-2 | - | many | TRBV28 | CASSRVSLNYGYTF | TGTGCCAGCAGCCGGGTCAGCCTTAACTATGGCTACACCTTC
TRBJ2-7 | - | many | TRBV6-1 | CAAGWISYEQYF | TGTGCCGCCGGATGGATCTCCTACGAGCAGTACTTC
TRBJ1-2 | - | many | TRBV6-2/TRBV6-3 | CASSYVEGFDPRRYGYTF | TGTGCCAGCAGTTACGTTGAAGGCTTCGACCCACGACGTTATGGCTACACCTTC
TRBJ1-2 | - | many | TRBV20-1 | CSASGRIYGYTF | TGCAGTGCTTCTGGACGGATATATGGCTACACCTTC
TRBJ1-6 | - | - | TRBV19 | CASSIVNSPLHF | TGTGCCAGTAGTATAGTAAATTCACCCCTCCACTTT
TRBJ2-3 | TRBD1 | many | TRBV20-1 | CSATHLGQGVDTQYF | TGCAGTGCTACCCACCTAGGACAGGGGGTAGATACGCAGTATTTT
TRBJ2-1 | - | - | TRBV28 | CASRDYSSYNEQFF | TGTGCCAGCAGGGACTACAGCTCCTACAATGAGCAGTTCTTC
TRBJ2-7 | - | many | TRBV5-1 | CASSLGGGFYEQYF | TGCGCCAGCAGCTTGGGTGGAGGGTTCTACGAGCAGTACTTC
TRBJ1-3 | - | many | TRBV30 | CAWKLGGHGNTIYF | TGTGCCTGGAAATTAGGGGGGCATGGAAACACCATATATTTT
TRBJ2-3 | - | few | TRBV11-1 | CASSLGFGDTQYF | TGTGCCAGCAGCTTGGGGTTTGGAGATACGCAGTATTTT
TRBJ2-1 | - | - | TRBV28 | CASSLSGVSYNEQFF | TGTGCCAGCAGCCTTAGCGGAGTCTCCTACAATGAGCAGTTCTTC
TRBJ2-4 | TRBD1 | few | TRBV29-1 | CSVEEGDRGPFLAKNIQYF | TGCAGCGTTGAAGAAGGGGACAGGGGCCCCTTCTTAGCCAAAAACATTCAGTACTTC
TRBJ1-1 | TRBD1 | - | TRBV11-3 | CASKDRGLTEAFF | TGTGCCAGCAAGGACAGGGGTTTAACTGAAGCTTTCTTT
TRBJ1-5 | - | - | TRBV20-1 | CSASRGGGLHQPQHF | TGCAGTGCTAGTCGCGGCGGGGGACTTCATCAGCCCCAGCATTTT
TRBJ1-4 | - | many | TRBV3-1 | CASSTRREKLFF | TGTGCCAGCAGCACGAGACGTGAAAAACTGTTTTTT
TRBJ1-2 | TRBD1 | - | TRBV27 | CASSSRDRGFANYGYTF | TGTGCCAGCAGCTCACGGGACAGGGGATTTGCTAACTATGGCTACACCTTC
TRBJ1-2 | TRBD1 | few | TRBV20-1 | CSAFGQGAIGARGYTF | TGCAGTGCTTTTGGACAGGGGGCTATAGGAGCCAGGGGCTACACCTTC
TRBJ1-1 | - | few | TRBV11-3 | CAGHKRRVEAFF | TGTGCCGGGCACAAACGTCGCGTCGAAGCTTTCTTT
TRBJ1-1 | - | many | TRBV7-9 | CASNQEDNTEAFF | TGTGCCAGTAACCAGGAGGATAATACTGAAGCTTTCTTT
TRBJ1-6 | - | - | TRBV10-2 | CASSESAGRNSPLHF | TGCGCCAGCAGTGAGTCGGCGGGGCGAAATTCACCCCTCCACTTT
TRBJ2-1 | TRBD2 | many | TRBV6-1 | CASSEGASGRAVNEQFF | TGTGCCAGCAGTGAAGGGGCGAGCGGGAGGGCCGTGAATGAGCAGTTCTTC
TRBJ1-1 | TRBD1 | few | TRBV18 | CASSPDRVRAEAFF | TGTGCCAGCTCACCAGACAGGGTTCGCGCTGAAGCTTTCTTT
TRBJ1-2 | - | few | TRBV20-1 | CSARDPETISYGYTF | TGCAGTGCTAGAGACCCCGAGACAATCAGCTATGGCTACACCTTC
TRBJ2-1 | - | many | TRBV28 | CASRLSENEQFF | TGTGCCAGCAGACTAAGCGAGAATGAGCAGTTCTTC
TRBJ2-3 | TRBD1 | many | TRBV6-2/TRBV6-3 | CASGRPGQGAQRTDTQYF | TGTGCCAGCGGACGCCCGGGACAGGGGGCGCAGAGAACAGATACGCAGTATTTT
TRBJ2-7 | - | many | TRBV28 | CASRATGSASYEQYF | TGTGCCAGCAGAGCAACCGGGTCAGCCTCCTACGAGCAGTACTTC
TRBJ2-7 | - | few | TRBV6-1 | CASSPLKAFIEQYF | TGTGCCAGCAGTCCTTTAAAGGCGTTTATTGAGCAGTACTTC
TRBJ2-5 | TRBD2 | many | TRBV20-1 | CSAARTSVQTQYF | TGCAGTGCCGCCCGGACTAGCGTACAGACCCAGTACTTC
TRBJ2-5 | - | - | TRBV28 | CASSSLLETQYF | TGTGCCAGCAGTTCCCTACTCGAGACCCAGTACTTC
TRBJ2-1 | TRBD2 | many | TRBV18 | CASSPGLAGGIYEQFF | TGTGCCAGCTCACCAGGACTAGCGGGAGGTATCTATGAGCAGTTCTTC
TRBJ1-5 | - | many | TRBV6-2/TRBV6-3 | CASGWLDNQPQHF | TGTGCCAGCGGTTGGTTGGACAATCAGCCCCAGCATTTT
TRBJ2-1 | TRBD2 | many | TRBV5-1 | CASSLGTRNTNEQFF | TGCGCCAGCAGCCTCGGGACTAGGAATACCAATGAGCAGTTCTTC
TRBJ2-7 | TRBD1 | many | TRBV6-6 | CASSSSDRPWVSKTYEQYF | TGTGCCAGCAGTTCCTCGGACAGGCCCTGGGTTAGTAAAACCTACGAGCAGTACTTC